Sequencing of this T cell receptor beta chain was carried out in a study of regulatory T cells in long-lasting Graves disease. Study context: Graves' disease counted as persistent after over 5 years of antithyroid drugs with positive TSH receptor antibodies. Regarding the study as a whole: TCR diversity was lower in persistent Graves' patients (versus newly diagnosed ones).

Time point defined: persistent/refractory GD, antithyroid drugs over 5 years with positive TRAb. Extracted PBMC RNA gave rise to the TCR library. The source of the patients was an endocrinology department in Xi'an, China. CDR1 and CDR2 from the germline V gene are MRHNA and SNTAGT. V shed 6 bases and J shed 2 bases, with 23 bases lying between them. The CDR3 sequence is 18 residues long. Construction of the TCR beta libraries employed iRepertoire HTBI primers in conjunction with Arm-PCR of CDR3 regions. TCRdb called the multiplex PCR reads again in MiXCR, with one record for every CDR3 protein. The sample has 450,000 or so distinct CDR3 sequences; approximately 23% are singletons. This clonotype was detected only a few times. Its target is not known.

This sample comprised peripheral blood mononuclear cells (PBMCs), obtained when the disease was refractory, from a patient treated with antithyroid drugs. This chain uses TRBV6-4 with TRBJ2-1; possibly TRBD1 or TRBD2 for D (5 bases each). This clonotype was obtained from a female donor with Graves disease. CDR3: CASRPVISTGTTYNEQFF. The CDR3 DNA sequence: TGTGCCAGCAGGCCCGTAATCTCAACCGGGACGACCTACAATGAGCAGTTCTTC.